This TCR beta chain originates from a study of blood T cell repertoires in COVID-19. In the original processing: Estimation of nucleated cell counts was performed using reference gene primer amplification. The assay was immunoSEQ multiplex PCR, and TCRdb's table has in-frame clones only and misses some. V, J and clone size are taken as reported in that table, and D and trimming were inferred from the DNA itself. Of approximately 250,000 clones in the sample, approximately 86% were seen once. This CDR3 has 12 residues. The J segment lost 6 bases and the V segment lost 6 bases, leaving 4 bases of the junction unmatched. Germline V gene sequence: CDR1 SGDLS, CDR2 YYNGEE.

V gene TRBV9 combines with J gene TRBJ1-2, with 8 bases matching TRBD1. The sequenced sample consisted of peripheral blood. This receptor was identified in a woman in her sixties who had recovered from COVID-19. CDR3: CASTRTGNGYTF. DNA of the CDR3: TGTGCCAGCACCCGGACAGGGAATGGCTACACCTTC. Together with reference TRBV9 and TRBJ1-2, the CDR3 gives the full variable domain: DSGVTQTPKHLITATGQRVTLRCSPRSGDLSVYWYQQSLDQGLQFLIQYYNGEERAKGNILERFSAQQFPDLHSELNLSSLELGDSALYFCASTRTGNGYTFGSGTRLTVV.